The 9 T cell receptor beta chains in this list originate from one sample, sequenced in a study of breast tumors, draining lymph nodes, adjacent tissues. TCRdb independently ran MiXCR on the multiplex PCR reads; one entry per CDR3 protein. The sample lists 150,000 to 200,000 distinct CDR3 sequences, 30% to 35% occurring once. Breast cancer patients provided tissue from their axillary draining lymph nodes. The sample consisted of axillary lymph node tissue. The receptor set was obtained from a female donor with breast cancer. Some clones in this sample may be carry-over from other donors' samples.

This clonotype appeared many times. V usage is TRBV5-1 and J usage is TRBJ1-2; D unresolved. The CDR3 contains 14 residues. CDR1 SGHRS and CDR2 YFSETQ come from the germline V gene. V gave up 0 bases and J gave up 3 bases, with 9 bases separating them. CDR3 in amino acids: CASSLGLTDYGYTF. The CDR3 DNA reads TGCGCCAGCAGCTTGGGATTAACAGACTATGGCTACACCTTC.

A word on this clonotype: Because the CDR3 is missing its conserved closing phenylalanine or tryptophan, this is likely a read error. No DNA is shown, since the ends of the CDR3 on it are uncertain; the CDR3 is the one TCRdb lists. This chain joins TRBV2 and TRBJ1-4; the table's D gene call, TRBD1, was not cross checked with the DNA. Germline V lookup: CDR1 SNHLY, CDR2 FYNNEI. A total of 9 residues make up the CDR3, ends included. CDR3 region: CASSGQGLR.

This clonotype was recorded many times. The chain is built from TRBV6-6 and TRBJ2-7, with a weak D call TRBD1 (6 bases). Germline V gene lookup returns CDR1 MNHNY and CDR2 SVGAGI (reference sequence). The V end was cut by 1 base, the J end by 3 bases, with 16 bases between. The CDR3 runs 16 residues. CDR3 sequence: CASSYYPSRDNYEQYF. The CDR3 DNA follows: TGTGCCAGCAGTTACTATCCGAGCCGGGACAACTACGAGCAGTACTTC.

This clonotype has at least ten counts. V and J are TRBV20-1 and TRBJ2-7, with 9 nucleotides matching TRBD1. The CDR3 totals 14 residues. Germline CDR1 reads DFQATT; CDR2 reads SNEGSKA (reference sequence). V lost 5 bases, J lost 5 bases, and 10 bases stayed unmatched. CDR3 protein: CSAPTRDRAHEQYF. CDR3 sequence (DNA): TGCAGTGCTCCGACCCGGGACAGGGCCCACGAGCAGTACTTC.

The chain is built from TRBV2 and TRBJ1-5, with D perhaps TRBD1 (5 bases). This CDR3 has 19 amino acids. Trimming took off 4 bases at V and 0 bases at J, with 22 bases between the two ends. From germline, CDR1 is SNHLY and CDR2 FYNNEI. CDR3 loop: CASSAITPGTDYSNQPQHF. CDR3 sequence (DNA): TGTGCCAGCAGTGCAATAACACCCGGGACCGACTATAGCAATCAGCCCCAGCATTTT.

Note on this clonotype: A much larger clonotype is one base distant, so this may be a read error. The rearrangement joins TRBV18 to TRBJ2-2, with 7 positions matching TRBD2. CDR3 size: 16 residues. CDR1 and CDR2 from the germline V gene are KGHSH and LQKENI. Here the CDR3 DNA reads TGTGCCAGCTCAGGAAAAGCGGGGTTGAACACCGGGGAGCTGTATTTT. Amino acid sequence: CASSGKAGLNTGELYF. The full variable domain, with the rest looked up from reference TRBV18 and TRBJ2-2, is NAGVMQNPRHLVRRRGQEARLRCSPMKGHSHVYWYRQLPEEGLKFMVYLQKENIIDESGMPKERFSAEFPKEGPSILRIQQVVRGDSAAYFCASSGKAGLNTGELYFGEGSRLTVL.

Note on this clonotype: A read error may produce the germline difference seen at one junction end. The genes are TRBV12-3 or TRBV12-4 and TRBJ2-3; tentatively, D is TRBD1 (6 bases). This CDR3 region has 14 residues. CDR3 loop: CAGRGLASTDTQYF. The CDR3 bases are TGTGCCGGCAGGGGCCTAGCTAGCACAGATACGCAGTATTTT.

At least ten counts were recorded for this clonotype. The V and J genes are TRBV30 and TRBJ1-5; 7 nucleotides match TRBD1. The CDR3 covers 14 residues. Germline assignment: CDR1 GTSNPN and CDR2 SVGIG (reference sequence). V dropped 3 bases and J dropped 2; count of bases not matched to a gene: 4. CDR3 loop: CAWSLGTGNQPQHF. In nucleotides, the CDR3 is TGTGCCTGGAGCCTCGGGACAGGCAATCAGCCCCAGCATTTT.

This clonotype was observed at least ten times. The V and J genes are TRBV5-5 and TRBJ1-6, with D uncertain. V was cut by 3 bases and J by 8 bases, with 9 bases left in between. Germline values: CDR1 SGHKS, CDR2 YYEKEE (reference sequence). The CDR3 consists of 13 residues. Here the CDR3 DNA reads TGTGCCAGCAGCTCCCGGAATGATTCACCCCTCCACTTT. It is translated as CASSSRNDSPLHF.